One and the same sample provided the 10 T cell receptor beta chains below, sequenced in a study of chemoradiotherapy in HPV16-positive cancers. The protocol was immunoSEQ multiplex PCR, while the TCRdb copy is restricted to in-frame clones and leaves out a portion. The table includes about 68,000 clones, about 88% detected once. Sequencing was performed on blood, taken from a patient who underwent chemoradiotherapy. Receptors originate from a human donor with HPV-associated anogenital cancer.

The V and J genes are TRBV2 and TRBJ1-5, with D tentatively TRBD1 (5 bases). CDR1 SNHLY and CDR2 FYNNEI come from the germline V gene. Trimming pared 7 bases from V and 4 bases from J, leaving 11 bases between. There are 13 residues in the CDR3. CDR3 protein: CASMGEPNQPQHF. CDR3 DNA sequence: TGTGCCAGCATGGGGGAGCCAAATCAGCCCCAGCATTTT.

The genes are TRBV11-3 and TRBJ1-1, with 7 bases lining up with TRBD1. The CDR3 is 15 amino acids. Trimming at V came to 1 base and at J to 1 base, leaving 3 bases not matched to a gene. The germline gives CDR1 SGHNT, CDR2 YENEEA. The CDR3 coding sequence is TGTGCCAGCAGCTTAGGAGGGGGCTCGAACACTGAAGCTTTCTTT. Amino acid sequence: CASSLGGGSNTEAFF.

V gene TRBV11-2 combines with J gene TRBJ2-2, with D tentatively TRBD2 (5 bases). The CDR3 runs 14 residues. V was shortened by 6 bases and J by 3 bases, with 11 bases between the two germline ends. From germline, CDR1 is SGHAT and CDR2 FQNNGV. The CDR3 DNA reads as TGTGCCAGCAGACCGGGATCCTACACCGGGGAGCTGTTTTTT. It translates to CASRPGSYTGELFF. The complete variable domain, with remaining parts taken from reference TRBV11-2 and TRBJ2-2, reads EAGVAQSPRYKIIEKRQSVAFWCNPISGHATLYWYQQILGQGPKLLIQFQNNGVVDDSQLPKDRFSAERLKGVDSTLKIQPAKLEDSAVYLCASRPGSYTGELFFGEGSRLTVL.

This chain connects TRBV7-9 to TRBJ2-7; TRBD1 agrees at 9 bases. The CDR3 is made up of 16 amino acids. Germline V gene lookup returns CDR1 SEHNR and CDR2 FQNEAQ (reference sequence). V lost 5 bases and J lost 3; bases outside the gene matches: 11. CDR3 sequence (DNA): TGTGCCAGCAGCCATCAACCGGGACAGGGAATCTACGAGCAGTACTTC. Translated, it gives CASSHQPGQGIYEQYF.

The rearrangement joins TRBV5-1 to TRBJ2-7; TRBD1 is a possible D gene (6 bases). Germline CDR1 SGHRS, CDR2 YFSETQ. Trimming pared 4 bases from V and 3 bases from J, leaving 11 bases between. This CDR3 region has 13 residues. This CDR3 reads CASSADSYYEQYF. In nucleotides, the CDR3 is TGCGCCAGCAGCGCGGACAGCTACTACGAGCAGTACTTC.

The chain uses TRBV15 and TRBJ2-7, with D maybe TRBD2 (7 bases). Trimming shortened V by 5 bases and J by 1 base, and 9 bases separated the two germline ends. The germline V gene encodes CDR1 LNHNV and CDR2 YYDKDF (reference sequence). The CDR3 has 13 amino acids. CDR3 region: CATSEGGSYEQYF. The CDR3 bases are TGTGCCACCAGCGAGGGGGGGTCCTACGAGCAGTACTTC.

The rearrangement uses TRBV28 and TRBJ2-4; 7 bases are a match to TRBD1. The J segment lost 0 bases and the V segment lost 8 bases, leaving 16 bases of the junction unmatched. The CDR3 loop spans 18 amino acids. Germline V CDR1 and CDR2: MDHEN, SYDVKM. CDR3 amino acids: CASVKDRVQPLAKNIQYF. CDR3 coding DNA: TGTGCCAGCGTAAAAGACAGGGTCCAGCCCCTAGCCAAAAACATTCAGTACTTC.

The chain links TRBV18 to TRBJ2-5, with D maybe TRBD1 (6 bases). TRBJ2-7 matches the DNA end more closely, so the J call is doubtful. Germline CDR1 KGHSH, CDR2 LQKENI. The CDR3 consists of 14 residues. The CDR3 DNA follows: TGTGCCAGCTCACCCAGGGGAAGCTCCTACGAGCAGTACTTC. It encodes CASSPRGSSYEQYF.

Regarding this clone: This sample includes further DNA sequences coding for the same CDR3. V gene TRBV7-6 combines with J gene TRBJ2-3; D remains ambiguous. The CDR3 has 13 residues. V lost 5 bases and J 2 bases, leaving 8 bases between the germline ends. The V gene's germline CDR1 is SGHVS and CDR2 FNYEAQ. CDR3 region: CASSRDHTDTQYF. The CDR3, as DNA: TGTGCCAGCAGCCGAGACCACACAGATACGCAGTATTTT.

The chain couples TRBV6-6 to TRBJ1-4; 7 bases line up with TRBD1. With 6 bases clipped from V and 7 bases from J, the junction kept 8 bases outside the gene matches. The V gene's germline CDR1 is MNHNY and CDR2 SVGAGI (reference sequence). There are 14 residues in the CDR3. CDR3 region: CASRSTGDAEKLFF. The CDR3 region has the DNA TGTGCCAGCAGATCAACAGGGGACGCTGAAAAACTGTTTTTT.